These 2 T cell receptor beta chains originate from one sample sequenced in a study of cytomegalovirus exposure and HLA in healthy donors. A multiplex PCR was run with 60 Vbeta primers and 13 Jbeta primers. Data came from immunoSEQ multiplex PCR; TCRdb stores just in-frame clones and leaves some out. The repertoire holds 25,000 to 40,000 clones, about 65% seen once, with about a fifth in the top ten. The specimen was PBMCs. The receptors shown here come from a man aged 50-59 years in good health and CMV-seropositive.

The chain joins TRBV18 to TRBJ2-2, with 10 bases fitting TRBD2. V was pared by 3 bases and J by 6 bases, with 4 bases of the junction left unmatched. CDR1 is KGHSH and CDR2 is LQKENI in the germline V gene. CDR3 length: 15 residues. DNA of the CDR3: TGTGCCAGCTCACCTGGGACTAGCGCCGCCGGGGAGCTGTTTTTT. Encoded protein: CASSPGTSAAGELFF.

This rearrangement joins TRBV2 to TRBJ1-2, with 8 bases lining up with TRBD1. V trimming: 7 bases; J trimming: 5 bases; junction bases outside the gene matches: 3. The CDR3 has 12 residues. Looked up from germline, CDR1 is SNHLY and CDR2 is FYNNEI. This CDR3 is CASIRQGYGYTF. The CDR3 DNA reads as TGTGCCAGCATAAGACAGGGGTATGGCTACACCTTC.